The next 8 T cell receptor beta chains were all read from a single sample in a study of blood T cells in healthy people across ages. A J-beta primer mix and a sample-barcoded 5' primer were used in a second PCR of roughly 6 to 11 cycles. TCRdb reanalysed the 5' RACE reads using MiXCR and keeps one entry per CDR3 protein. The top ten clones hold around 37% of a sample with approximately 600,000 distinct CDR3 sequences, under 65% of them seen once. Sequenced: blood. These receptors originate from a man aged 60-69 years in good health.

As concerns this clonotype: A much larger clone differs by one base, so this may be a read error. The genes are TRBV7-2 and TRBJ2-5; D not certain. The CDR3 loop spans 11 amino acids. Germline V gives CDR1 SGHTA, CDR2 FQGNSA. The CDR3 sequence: CASSQTETRYF. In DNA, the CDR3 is TGTGCCAGCAGCCAGACGGAGACCCGGTACTTC.

CDR3 residues: CASSSTGPRTDTQYF. For the CDR3, the DNA is TGTGCCAGCAGCTCGACTGGGCCGCGCACAGATACGCAGTATTTT. The chain has TRBV11-2 and TRBJ2-3; D gene uncertain. This CDR3 has 15 amino acids. V lost 4 bases and J 1 base, leaving 12 bases between the germline ends. Germline loops: CDR1 SGHAT, CDR2 FQNNGV.

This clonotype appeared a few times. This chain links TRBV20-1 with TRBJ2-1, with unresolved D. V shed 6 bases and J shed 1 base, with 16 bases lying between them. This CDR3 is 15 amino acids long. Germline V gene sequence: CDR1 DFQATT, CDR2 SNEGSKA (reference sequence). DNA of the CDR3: TGCAGTGCCAAACCTCTGCGGTCGTCCTACAATGAGCAGTTCTTC. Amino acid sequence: CSAKPLRSSYNEQFF.

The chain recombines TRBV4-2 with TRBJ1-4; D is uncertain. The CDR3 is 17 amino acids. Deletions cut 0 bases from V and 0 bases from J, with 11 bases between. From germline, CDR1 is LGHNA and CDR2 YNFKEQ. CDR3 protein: CASSQEWSTATNEKLFF. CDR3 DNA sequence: TGTGCCAGCAGCCAAGAATGGAGCACTGCAACTAATGAAAAACTGTTTTTT.

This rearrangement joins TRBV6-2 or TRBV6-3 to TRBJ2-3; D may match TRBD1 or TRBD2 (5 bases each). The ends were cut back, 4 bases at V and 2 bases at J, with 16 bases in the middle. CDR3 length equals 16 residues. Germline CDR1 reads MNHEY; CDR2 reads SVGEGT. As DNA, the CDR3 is TGTGCCAGCAGTTCGACGCTACGGGGACCCACAGATACGCAGTATTTT. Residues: CASSSTLRGPTDTQYF.

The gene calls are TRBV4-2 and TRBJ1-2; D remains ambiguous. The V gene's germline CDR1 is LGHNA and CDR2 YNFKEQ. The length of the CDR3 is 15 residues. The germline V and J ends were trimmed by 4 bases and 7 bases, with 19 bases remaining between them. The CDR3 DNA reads TGTGCCAGCAGCCCATCGGGGTCCTATGAGGCTGGCTACACCTTC. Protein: CASSPSGSYEAGYTF.

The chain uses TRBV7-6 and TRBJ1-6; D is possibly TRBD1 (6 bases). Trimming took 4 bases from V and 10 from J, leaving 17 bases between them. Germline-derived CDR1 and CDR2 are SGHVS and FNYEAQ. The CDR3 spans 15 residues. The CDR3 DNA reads TGTGCCAGCAGCTCTCTGCAGGGGATTAACTCACCCCTCCACTTT. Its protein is CASSSLQGINSPLHF.

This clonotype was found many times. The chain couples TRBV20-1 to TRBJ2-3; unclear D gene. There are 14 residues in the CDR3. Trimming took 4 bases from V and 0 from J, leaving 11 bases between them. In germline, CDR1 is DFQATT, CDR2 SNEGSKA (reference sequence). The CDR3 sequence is CSAKRAYSTDTQYF. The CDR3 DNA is TGCAGTGCTAAGAGAGCGTATAGCACAGATACGCAGTATTTT.